A selection of T cell receptor beta chains follows, all from one sample in a study of breast tumors, draining lymph nodes, adjacent tissues. Each CDR3 protein is one row after TCRdb ran MiXCR on the multiplex PCR reads. This table holds roughly 80,000 distinct CDR3 sequences, roughly a fifth found once. Material for sequencing was axillary lymph node tissue. The receptors were sampled from a female donor with breast cancer. Some clones in this sample may be carry-over from other donors' samples. The CDR3 runs from the conserved cysteine through the conserved F or W. Fields, in order: clone size, D gene, J gene, V gene, CDR3 DNA, CDR3 protein. The D gene is left open where the match is weak. The size field is filled for only some rows; it gives once, few, many or a size class.

many	TRBD2	TRBJ2-7	TRBV6-2/TRBV6-3	TGTGCCAGCAGTTCAGAGCCGGGACTAGCCTACGAGCAGTACTTC	CASSSEPGLAYEQYF
many	TRBD1	TRBJ1-4	TRBV6-2/TRBV6-3	TGTGCCAGCAGAGACAGGGATTCGAAGGACTGGAATGAAAAACTGTTTTTT	CASRDRDSKDWNEKLFF
many	-	TRBJ2-1	TRBV24-1	TGTGCCACCAGTGGACGTAAGCTCTCCTACAATGAGCAGTTCTTC	CATSGRKLSYNEQFF
many	-	TRBJ1-4	TRBV2	TGTGCCAGCAGTGAGTTTCAGGAACAACTGTTTTTT	CASSEFQEQLFF
many	-	TRBJ1-3	TRBV7-2	TGTGCCAGCAGCTCGGCCGGGACAAAAGGACGAAACACCATATATTTT	CASSSAGTKGRNTIYF
many	TRBD2	TRBJ2-1	TRBV20-1	TGCAGTGCTAGAACTAGCGGGAGGGCCGGGGGTGAGCAGTTCTTC	CSARTSGRAGGEQFF
-	-	TRBJ2-1	TRBV28	TGTGCCAGCATCTCACCTGGGGGGGCATCCTACAATGAGCAGTTCTTC	CASISPGGASYNEQFF
many	TRBD2	TRBJ2-3	TRBV7-8	TGTGCCAGCAGCCAGGGACTAGCGGGGATCACAGATACGCAGTATTTT	CASSQGLAGITDTQYF
many	TRBD2	TRBJ2-1	TRBV4-1	TGCGCCAGCAGCCAACCCACTAGCGGGAGGATCAATGAGCAGTTCTTC	CASSQPTSGRINEQFF
many	-	TRBJ2-7	TRBV5-1	TGCGCCAGCAGCTTGGCAACTAGCTCGGACGAGCAGTACTTC	CASSLATSSDEQYF
few	TRBD2	TRBJ2-1	TRBV20-1	TGCAGTGCTACGGGACTAGCGGGAGGACCTAACTACAATGAGCAGTTCTTC	CSATGLAGGPNYNEQFF
-	-	TRBJ2-1	TRBV6-2/TRBV6-3	TGTGCCAGCAGTTATACAGTCGCCGGCGGAAGCTCCTACAATGAGCAGTTCTTC	CASSYTVAGGSSYNEQFF
many	-	TRBJ1-2	TRBV7-2	TGTGCCAGCAGCGCTATCTATGGCTACACCTTC	CASSAIYGYTF
many	-	TRBJ2-2	TRBV3-1	TGTGCCAGCAGCCAGAGAGCCACCGGGGAGCTGTTTTTT	CASSQRATGELFF
-	-	TRBJ2-7	TRBV3-2	TGTGCCAGCAGCCAAGATCTTCGGGAGTCGCACTACGAGCAGTACTTC	CASSQDLRESHYEQYF
many	-	TRBJ2-7	TRBV7-8	TGTGCCAGCAGTCCCCAACCGAGGGGGGAGCAGTACTTC	CASSPQPRGEQYF
few	-	TRBJ1-1	TRBV15	TGTGCCACCAGCAGAGATTTAGGGGTGGACACTGAAGCTTTCTTT	CATSRDLGVDTEAFF
-	-	TRBJ1-2	TRBV4-3	TGCGCCAGCAGCCAAGAACCCGGGGCGCGCTATGGCTACACCTTC	CASSQEPGARYGYTF
many	-	TRBJ2-7	TRBV6-2/TRBV6-3	TGTGCCAGCAGTTATACAGGGTCCGAGCAGTACTTC	CASSYTGSEQYF
few	-	TRBJ1-5	TRBV6-2/TRBV6-3	TGTGCCAGCAGTAAGTCAGGAGAAAATCAGCCCCAGCATTTT	CASSKSGENQPQHF
-	TRBD1	TRBJ1-6	TRBV7-9	TGTACCAGCAGCTCGACAGGGGATTATAATTCACCCCCCCACTTT	CTSSSTGDYNSPPHF
-	-	TRBJ1-3	TRBV20-1	TGCGGTGCTAGAGATTCAGGCCCTGGAAACACCATATATTTT	CGARDSGPGNTIYF
many	-	TRBJ2-7	TRBV7-2	TGTGCCAGCAGCCTGACCGGAGGGGGGCAGTACTTC	CASSLTGGGQYF
many	-	TRBJ1-3	TRBV5-6	TGCGCCAGCAGCTTGGCCTCCTCTGGAAACACCATATATTTT	CASSLASSGNTIYF
-	-	TRBJ1-4	TRBV28	TGTGCCAGTCAGGGAGGAAATGAAAAACTGTTTTTT	CASQGGNEKLFF
many	-	TRBJ2-7	TRBV20-1	TGCAGTGCTAGAGATCTCTTAGCGGAGGGGACCTACGAGCAGTACTTC	CSARDLLAEGTYEQYF
many	TRBD1	TRBJ2-3	TRBV2	TGTGCCAGCAGTTCCGGGACAGGGGCAGATACGCAGTATTTT	CASSSGTGADTQYF
many	TRBD1	TRBJ2-6	TRBV12-3/TRBV12-4	TGTGCCAGCAGGCGTCAGGGGGCGCAAGGGGCCAACGTCCTGACTTTC	CASRRQGAQGANVLTF
few	TRBD2	TRBJ2-7	TRBV30	TGTGCCTGGAGTGTAGGTAGCGGGAGTGGTGAGCAGTACTTC	CAWSVGSGSGEQYF
once	-	TRBJ1-4	TRBV28	TGTGCCAGCAGTCTCCTCGAGTCCCTAACTCAAAAACTGTTTTTT	CASSLLESLTQKLFF
many	-	TRBJ2-1	TRBV11-2	TGTGCCAGCAGCACATCCCTTAACAATGAGCAGTTCTTC	CASSTSLNNEQFF
many	-	TRBJ1-5	TRBV7-9	TGTGCCAGCAGCTCGCAGGGACAGCCCCAGCATTTT	CASSSQGQPQHF
-	TRBD2	TRBJ2-1	TRBV4-3	TGCGCCAGCAGCCAAGGGCTAGCGGGAGTAGGCTACAATGAGCAGTTCTTC	CASSQGLAGVGYNEQFF
many	-	TRBJ2-7	TRBV7-9	TGTGCCAGCAGCTTTTTATCACAGGGCGACTACGAGCAGTACTTC	CASSFLSQGDYEQYF
-	-	TRBJ1-1	TRBV11-3	TGTGCCAGCAGCTTAGATAGGCACACTGAAGCTTTCTTT	CASSLDRHTEAFF
many	-	TRBJ2-5	TRBV6-1	TGTGCCAGCAAGGCCGTGGAGACCCAGTACTTC	CASKAVETQYF
many	-	TRBJ2-7	TRBV7-9	TGTGCCAGCAGCTTTCCCGTACCCTCCTACGAGCAGTACTTC	CASSFPVPSYEQYF
many	TRBD2	TRBJ2-1	TRBV2	TGTGCCAGCAGTGGTGGCGGGAGCCCCTACAATGAGCAGTTCTTC	CASSGGGSPYNEQFF
many	TRBD2	TRBJ2-5	TRBV27	TGTGCCAGCAGTCCCCTAGCGGGAGGGTCTCAAGAGACCCAGTACTTC	CASSPLAGGSQETQYF
many	TRBD1	TRBJ2-1	TRBV24-1	TGTGCCACCAGCACCGGGACAGGGAAAGGAGAGCAGTTCTTC	CATSTGTGKGEQFF
many	TRBD2	TRBJ2-2	TRBV5-8	TGTGCCAGCGGGGGGGACTCGAACACCGGGGAGCTGTTTTTT	CASGGDSNTGELFF
-	-	TRBJ1-4	TRBV6-5	TGTGCCAGTCCAAAACCAGCCCGGACACTGACTAATGAAAAACTGTTTTTT	CASPKPARTLTNEKLFF
-	TRBD1	TRBJ1-2	TRBV15	TGTGCCACCAGCAGGAGACAGGGCCCCCTATCTGGCTACGCCTTC	CATSRRQGPLSGYAF
many	-	TRBJ2-1	TRBV20-1	TGCAGTGCTAGAGCCCGAGGTAGCTCCTACAATGAGCAGTTCTTC	CSARARGSSYNEQFF
many	-	TRBJ2-1	TRBV24-1	TGTGCCACCAGTGACCCCACGGGACCCACATACAATGAGCAGTTCTTC	CATSDPTGPTYNEQFF
many	-	TRBJ2-2	TRBV5-1	TGCGCCAGCAGCCCACGAACAGGGAGCACCGGGGAGCTGTTTTTT	CASSPRTGSTGELFF
many	TRBD2	TRBJ2-5	TRBV6-1	TGTGCCAGCACTGTGGGGGGGCAAGAGACCCAGTACTTC	CASTVGGQETQYF
many	TRBD1	TRBJ1-6	TRBV11-2	TGTGCCAGCAACAGAATCGGACAGGGGTATTCACCCCTCCACTTT	CASNRIGQGYSPLHF
many	-	TRBJ2-3	TRBV20-1	TGCAGTGCTAGCATAGAGGGTACGCAGTATTTT	CSASIEGTQYF
many	-	TRBJ1-4	TRBV7-2	TGTGCCAGCAGCTTAGAGGGACTGGGGTATGAAAAACTGTTTTTT	CASSLEGLGYEKLFF
many	-	TRBJ2-2	TRBV20-1	TGCAGTGCTAGGGGTGGGCCGAACACCGGGGAGCTGTTTTTT	CSARGGPNTGELFF
many	-	TRBJ1-6	TRBV5-1	TGCGCCAGCAGCTTGGGGCAGTATAATTCACCCCTCCACTTT	CASSLGQYNSPLHF
many	-	TRBJ1-5	TRBV6-2/TRBV6-3	TGTGCCAGCAGTTACCCCAGTTTCAATCAGCCCCAGCATTTT	CASSYPSFNQPQHF
many	-	TRBJ1-4	TRBV11-2	TGTGCCAGCAGCAGAAGCGGGGGGCGCGGTGAAAAACTGTTTTTT	CASSRSGGRGEKLFF